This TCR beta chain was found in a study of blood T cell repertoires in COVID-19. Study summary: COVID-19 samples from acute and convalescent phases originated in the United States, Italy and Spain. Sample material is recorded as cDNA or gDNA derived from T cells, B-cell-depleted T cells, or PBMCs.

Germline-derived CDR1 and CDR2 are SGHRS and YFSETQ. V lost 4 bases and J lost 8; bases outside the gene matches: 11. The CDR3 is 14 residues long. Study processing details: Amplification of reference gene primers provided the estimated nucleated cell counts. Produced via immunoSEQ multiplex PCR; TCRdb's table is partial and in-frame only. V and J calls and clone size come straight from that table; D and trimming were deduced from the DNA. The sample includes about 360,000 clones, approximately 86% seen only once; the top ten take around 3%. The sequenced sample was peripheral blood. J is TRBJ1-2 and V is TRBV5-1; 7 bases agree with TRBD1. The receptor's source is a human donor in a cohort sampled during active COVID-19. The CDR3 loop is CASSREDRSLGYTF. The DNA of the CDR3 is TGCGCCAGCAGCCGCGAGGACAGGTCCCTCGGCTACACCTTC.